This TCR beta chain was sequenced during a study of blood T cell repertoires in COVID-19. Clones were read by immunoSEQ multiplex PCR, and TCRdb kept only the in-frame ones, dropping some. Of 190,000 or so clones in the sample, more than 70% were seen once. The CDR3 has 15 residues. The trim removed 1 base at V and 2 bases at J, leaving 2 bases unmatched. In germline, CDR1 is SGHVS, CDR2 FQNEAQ. The specimen sequenced was peripheral blood. The chain couples TRBV7-8 to TRBJ1-3; TRBD1 matches 7 bases. The origin of this receptor is a young woman with acute or convalescent COVID-19. Here the CDR3 DNA reads TGTGCCAGCAGCTTAGGGGGACAGCCTGGAAACACCATATATTTT. This gives the protein CASSLGGQPGNTIYF.